This T cell receptor beta chain was sequenced for a study of T cell changes during pregnancy in multiple sclerosis. The assay was immunoSEQ multiplex PCR, and TCRdb's table has in-frame clones only and misses some. The sample includes more than 55,000 clones, roughly nine tenths of them seen just once. Per germline, CDR1 MNHEY and CDR2 SMNVEV (reference sequence). Trimming took 6 bases from V and 3 from J; bases not matched to a gene: 11. This CDR3 contains 15 residues. The sequenced sample was peripheral blood, obtained in the first trimester of pregnancy. V usage is TRBV27 and J usage is TRBJ2-7, with 7 bases that match TRBD1. The TCR originated in a female donor in good health, enrolled as a control in a pregnancy study. The CDR3 DNA sequence: TGTGCCAGCAGGAACAAGGGACAGCGCGACTACGAGCAGTACTTC. Its protein is CASRNKGQRDYEQYF.